This T cell receptor (beta chain) was observed in a study of blood T cell repertoires in COVID-19. Background on the study: Researchers got acute and convalescent COVID-19 samples from the United States, Italy and Spain. Nucleic acid was either cDNA or gDNA, and it came from T cells, B-cell-depleted T cells, or PBMCs.

Source study methods: Amplification with reference gene primers provided the estimates of nucleated cell counts. Only in-frame clones appear in the TCRdb table, and some are missing; sequencing was by immunoSEQ multiplex PCR. From that table come the V and J calls and clone size; the DNA was used to work out D and trimming. The sample records roughly 200,000 clones, about 85% being singletons. This clone appeared a single time. Trimming stripped 3 bases from V and 5 bases from J, with 10 bases between. This CDR3 has 13 amino acids. Germline V lookup: CDR1 KGHSH, CDR2 LQKENI. V is TRBV18 and J is TRBJ2-5; D gene unclear. The receptor's source is a woman older than 75 with active or convalescent COVID-19. Sequencing was carried out using peripheral blood. CDR3 region: CASSPLVSETQYF. In nucleotides, the CDR3 is TGTGCCAGCTCACCCCTAGTATCCGAGACCCAGTACTTC.